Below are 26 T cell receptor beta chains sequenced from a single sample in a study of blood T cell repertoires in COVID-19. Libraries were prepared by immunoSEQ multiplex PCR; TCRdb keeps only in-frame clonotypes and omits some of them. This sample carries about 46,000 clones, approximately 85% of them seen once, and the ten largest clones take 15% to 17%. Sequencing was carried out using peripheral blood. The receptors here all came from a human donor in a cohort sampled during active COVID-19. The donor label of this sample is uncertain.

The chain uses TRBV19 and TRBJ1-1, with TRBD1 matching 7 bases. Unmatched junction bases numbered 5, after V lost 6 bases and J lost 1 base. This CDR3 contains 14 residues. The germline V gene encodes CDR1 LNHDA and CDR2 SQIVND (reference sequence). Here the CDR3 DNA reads TGTGCCAGTAGGGTACAGGGGAGGAACACTGAAGCTTTCTTT. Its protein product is CASRVQGRNTEAFF. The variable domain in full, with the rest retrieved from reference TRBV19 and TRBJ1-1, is DGGITQSPKYLFRKEGQNVTLSCEQNLNHDAMYWYRQDPGQGLRLIYYSQIVNDFQKGDIAEGYSVSREKKESFPLTVTSAQKNPTAFYLCASRVQGRNTEAFFGQGTRLTVV.

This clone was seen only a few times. This CDR3 is CASRGLLGGNQPQHF. In nucleotides, the CDR3 is TGTGCCAGCCGGGGGTTGCTTGGAGGCAATCAGCCCCAGCATTTT. The V gene is TRBV6-5, the J gene TRBJ1-5, with D possibly being TRBD1 (5 bases). CDR3 length: 15 residues. V shed 8 bases and J shed 2 bases, with 16 bases lying between them. Per the germline V gene, CDR1 is MNHEY and CDR2 is SVGAGI.

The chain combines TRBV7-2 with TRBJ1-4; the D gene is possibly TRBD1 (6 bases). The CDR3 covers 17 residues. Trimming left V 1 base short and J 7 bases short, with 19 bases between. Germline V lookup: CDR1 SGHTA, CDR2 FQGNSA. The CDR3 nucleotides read TGTGCCAGCAGCTTAGGCGCCGGGACCCCACAGGGTGAAAAACTGTTTTTT. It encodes CASSLGAGTPQGEKLFF.

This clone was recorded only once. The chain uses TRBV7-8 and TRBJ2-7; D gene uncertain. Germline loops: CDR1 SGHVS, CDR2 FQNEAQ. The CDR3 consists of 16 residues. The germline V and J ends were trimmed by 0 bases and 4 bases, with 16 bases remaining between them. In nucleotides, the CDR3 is TGTGCCAGCAGCTTAGCGTATGGTGAGAAAACGTACGAGCAGTACTTC. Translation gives CASSLAYGEKTYEQYF.

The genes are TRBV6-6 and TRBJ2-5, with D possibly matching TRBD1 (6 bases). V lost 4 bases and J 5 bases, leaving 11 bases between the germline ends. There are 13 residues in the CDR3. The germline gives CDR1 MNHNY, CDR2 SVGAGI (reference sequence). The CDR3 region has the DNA TGTGCCAGCAGTTCGAACACAGGGGAGACCCAGTACTTC. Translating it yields CASSSNTGETQYF.

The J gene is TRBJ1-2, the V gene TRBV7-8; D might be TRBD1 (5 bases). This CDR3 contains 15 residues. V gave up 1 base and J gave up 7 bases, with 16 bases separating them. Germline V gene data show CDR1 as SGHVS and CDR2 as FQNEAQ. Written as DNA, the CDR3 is TGTGCCAGCAGCTTAGGGGGGGTTTGGGGCGGTGGCTACACCTTC. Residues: CASSLGGVWGGGYTF. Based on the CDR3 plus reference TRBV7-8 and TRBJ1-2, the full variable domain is GAGVSQSPRYKVAKRGQDVALRCDPISGHVSLFWYQQALGQGPEFLTYFQNEAQLDKSGLPSDRFFAERPEGSVSTLKIQRTQQEDSAVYLCASSLGGVWGGGYTFGSGTRLTVV.

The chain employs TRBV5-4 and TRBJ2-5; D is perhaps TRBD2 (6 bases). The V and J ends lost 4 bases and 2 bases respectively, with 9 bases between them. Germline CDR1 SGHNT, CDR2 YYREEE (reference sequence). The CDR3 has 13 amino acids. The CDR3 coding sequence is TGTGCCAGCAGCGGGGACTTTCAAGAGACCCAGTACTTC. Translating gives CASSGDFQETQYF.

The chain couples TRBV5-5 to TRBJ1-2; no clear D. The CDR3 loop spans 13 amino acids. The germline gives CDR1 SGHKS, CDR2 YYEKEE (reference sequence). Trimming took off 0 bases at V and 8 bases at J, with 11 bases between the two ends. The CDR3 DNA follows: TGTGCCAGCAGCTTGGGAGACATCTGGGGCTACACCTTC. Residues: CASSLGDIWGYTF.

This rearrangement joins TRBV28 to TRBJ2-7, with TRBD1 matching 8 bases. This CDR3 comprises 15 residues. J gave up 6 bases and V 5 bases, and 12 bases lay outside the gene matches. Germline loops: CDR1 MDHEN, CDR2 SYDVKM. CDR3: CASSPGGQGLGEQYF. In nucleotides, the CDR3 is TGTGCCAGCAGTCCCGGCGGACAGGGTTTAGGCGAGCAGTACTTC.

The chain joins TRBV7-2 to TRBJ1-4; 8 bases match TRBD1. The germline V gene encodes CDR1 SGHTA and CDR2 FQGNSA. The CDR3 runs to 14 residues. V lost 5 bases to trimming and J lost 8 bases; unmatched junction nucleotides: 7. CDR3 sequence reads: CASSPQGAREKLFF. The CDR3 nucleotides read TGTGCCAGCAGCCCGCAGGGGGCGAGGGAAAAACTGTTTTTT.

CDR3 in DNA: TGTGCCAGCACCAACTCGGGAGGTCGGGGACAGGGGAAGTACGAGCAGTACTTC. Its translation is CASTNSGGRGQGKYEQYF. This sequence joins TRBV3-1 (or the pseudogene TRBV3-2) and TRBJ2-7; 10 nucleotides line up with TRBD1. Per the germline V gene, CDR1 is LGHDT and CDR2 is YNNKEL (reference sequence). The V and J ends lost 7 bases and 4 bases, in that order; junction bases with no gene match: 19. This CDR3 has 18 amino acids.

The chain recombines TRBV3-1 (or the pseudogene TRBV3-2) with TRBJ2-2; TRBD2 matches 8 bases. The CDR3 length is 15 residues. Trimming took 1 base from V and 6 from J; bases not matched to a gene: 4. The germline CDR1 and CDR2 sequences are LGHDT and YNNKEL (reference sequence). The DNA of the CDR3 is TGTGCCAGCAGCCAAGCGGGGGGGCCGCCCGGGGAGCTGTTTTTT. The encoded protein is CASSQAGGPPGELFF.

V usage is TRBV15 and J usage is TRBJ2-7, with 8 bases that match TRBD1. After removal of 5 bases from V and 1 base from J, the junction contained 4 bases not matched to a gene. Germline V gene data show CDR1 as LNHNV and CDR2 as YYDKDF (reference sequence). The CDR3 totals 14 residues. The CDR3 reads CATSSDRGSYEQYF. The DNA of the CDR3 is TGTGCCACCAGCTCCGACAGGGGTTCCTACGAGCAGTACTTC.

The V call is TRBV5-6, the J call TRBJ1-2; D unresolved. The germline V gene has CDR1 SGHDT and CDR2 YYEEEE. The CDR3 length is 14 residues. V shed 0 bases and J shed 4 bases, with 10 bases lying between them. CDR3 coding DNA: TGTGCCAGCAGCTTGGGACAAATCGTCTATGGCTACACCTTC. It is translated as CASSLGQIVYGYTF.

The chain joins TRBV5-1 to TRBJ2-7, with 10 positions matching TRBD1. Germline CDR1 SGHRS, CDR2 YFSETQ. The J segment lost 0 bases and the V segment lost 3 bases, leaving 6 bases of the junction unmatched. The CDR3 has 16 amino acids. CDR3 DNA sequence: TGCGCCAGCAGCTCCGGGACAGGGGTGGGCTCCTACGAGCAGTACTTC. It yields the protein CASSSGTGVGSYEQYF. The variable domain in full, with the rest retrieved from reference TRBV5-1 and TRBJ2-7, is KAGVTQTPRYLIKTRGQQVTLSCSPISGHRSVSWYQQTPGQGLQFLFEYFSETQRNKGNFPGRFSGRQFSNSRSEMNVSTLELGDSALYLCASSSGTGVGSYEQYFGPGTRLTVT.

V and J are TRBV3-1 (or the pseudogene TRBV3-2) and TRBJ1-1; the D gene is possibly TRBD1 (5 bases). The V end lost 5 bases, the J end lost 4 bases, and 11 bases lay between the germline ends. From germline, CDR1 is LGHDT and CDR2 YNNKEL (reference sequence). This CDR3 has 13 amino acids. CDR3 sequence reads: CASSTQGSTEAFF. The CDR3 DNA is TGTGCCAGCAGCACCCAGGGTAGCACTGAAGCTTTCTTT.

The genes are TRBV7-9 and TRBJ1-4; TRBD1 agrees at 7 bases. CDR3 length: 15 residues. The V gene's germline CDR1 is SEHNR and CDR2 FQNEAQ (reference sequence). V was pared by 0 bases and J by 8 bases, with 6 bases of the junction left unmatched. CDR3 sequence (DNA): TGTGCCAGCAGCTTAGCGGACAGGCTAGAAGAAAAACTGTTTTTT. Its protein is CASSLADRLEEKLFF.

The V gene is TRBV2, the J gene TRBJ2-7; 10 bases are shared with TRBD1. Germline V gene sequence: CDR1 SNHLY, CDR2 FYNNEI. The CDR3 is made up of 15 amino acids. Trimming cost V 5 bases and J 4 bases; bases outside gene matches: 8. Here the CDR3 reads CASSLRQGAGYEQYF. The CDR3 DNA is TGTGCCAGCAGTTTAAGACAGGGGGCTGGGTACGAGCAGTACTTC.

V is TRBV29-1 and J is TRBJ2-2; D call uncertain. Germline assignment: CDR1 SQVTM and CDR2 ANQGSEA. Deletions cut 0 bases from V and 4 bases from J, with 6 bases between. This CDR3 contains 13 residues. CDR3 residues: CSVEDFGTGELFF. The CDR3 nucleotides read TGCAGCGTTGAAGACTTCGGCACCGGGGAGCTGTTTTTT.

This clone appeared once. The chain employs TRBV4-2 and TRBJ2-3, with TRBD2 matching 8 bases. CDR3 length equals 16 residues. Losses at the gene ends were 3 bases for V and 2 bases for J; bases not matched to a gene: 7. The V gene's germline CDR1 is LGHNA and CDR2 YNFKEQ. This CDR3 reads CASSQPGLGVTDTQYF. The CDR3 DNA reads TGTGCCAGCAGCCAGCCGGGACTAGGCGTCACAGATACGCAGTATTTT.

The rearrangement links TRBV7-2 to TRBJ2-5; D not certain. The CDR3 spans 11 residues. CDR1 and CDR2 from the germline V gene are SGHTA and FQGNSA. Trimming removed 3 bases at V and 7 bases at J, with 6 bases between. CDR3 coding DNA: TGTGCCAGCAGCTTTCGAGGGACCCAGTACTTC. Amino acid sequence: CASSFRGTQYF.

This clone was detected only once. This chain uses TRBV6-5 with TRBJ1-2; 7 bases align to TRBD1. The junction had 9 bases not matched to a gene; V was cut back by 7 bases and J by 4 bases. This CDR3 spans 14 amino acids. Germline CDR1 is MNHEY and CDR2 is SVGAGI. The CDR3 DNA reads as TGTGCCAGCACCCCGGCAGGGGGTGTCTATGGCTACACCTTC. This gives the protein CASTPAGGVYGYTF.

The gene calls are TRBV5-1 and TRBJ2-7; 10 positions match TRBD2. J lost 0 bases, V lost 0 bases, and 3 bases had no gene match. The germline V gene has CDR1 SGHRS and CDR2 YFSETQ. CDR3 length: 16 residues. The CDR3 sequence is CASSLGGTSDSYEQYF. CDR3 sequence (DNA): TGCGCCAGCAGCTTGGGAGGGACTAGCGACTCCTACGAGCAGTACTTC.

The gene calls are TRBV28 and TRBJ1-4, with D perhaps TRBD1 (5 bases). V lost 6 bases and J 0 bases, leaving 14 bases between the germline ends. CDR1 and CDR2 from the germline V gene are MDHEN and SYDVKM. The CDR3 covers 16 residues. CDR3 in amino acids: CASRPRTLSTNEKLFF. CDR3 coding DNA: TGTGCCAGCAGACCCAGGACACTCTCAACTAATGAAAAACTGTTTTTT.

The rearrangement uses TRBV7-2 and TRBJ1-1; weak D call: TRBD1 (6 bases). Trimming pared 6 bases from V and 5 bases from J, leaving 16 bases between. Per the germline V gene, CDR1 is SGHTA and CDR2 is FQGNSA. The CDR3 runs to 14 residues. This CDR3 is CASRERGSLTEAFF. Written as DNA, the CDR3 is TGTGCCAGCAGGGAAAGGGGGAGTCTTACTGAAGCTTTCTTT. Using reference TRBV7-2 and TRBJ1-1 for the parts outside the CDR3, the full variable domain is GAGVSQSPSNKVTEKGKDVELRCDPISGHTALYWYRQSLGQGLEFLIYFQGNSAPDKSGLPSDRFSAERTGGSVSTLTIQRTQQEDSAVYLCASRERGSLTEAFFGQGTRLTVV.

CDR3 residues: CASSPQQGYEQYF. CDR3 coding DNA: TGTGCCAGCAGCCCCCAACAGGGCTACGAGCAGTACTTC. The rearrangement uses TRBV3-1 (or the pseudogene TRBV3-2) and TRBJ2-7, with D perhaps TRBD1 (6 bases). Looked up from germline, CDR1 is LGHDT and CDR2 is YNNKEL (reference sequence). With 4 bases removed from V and 3 bases from J, the gap between germline ends came to 10 bases. This CDR3 is 13 amino acids long.